Here is one T cell receptor beta chain with its context. Its antigen is unknown. TCRdb called the RT-PCR reads again in MiXCR, with one record for every CDR3 protein. Of about 500,000 distinct CDR3 sequences in the sample, around 7.7% are singletons; the top ten hold around 14%. This CDR3 contains 12 residues. The V gene's germline CDR1 is SGHTA and CDR2 FQGNSA. Trimming removed 4 bases at V and 5 bases at J, with 9 bases between. These data belong to a study of response to subunit inactivated influenza vaccine. Findings and limits, study-wide: Few additional T cells are recruited per seasonal influenza vaccination, authors suggested.

The sequenced sample was PBMCs from blood, obtained around 25 months after vaccination. This clonotype was obtained from a man aged 50 to 69 who received an inactivated influenza vaccine. V gene TRBV7-2 combines with J gene TRBJ2-7, with D possibly being TRBD2 (6 bases). CDR3 sequence (DNA): TGTGCCAGCAGCTCGACTAGAGACGAGCAGTACTTC. It encodes CASSSTRDEQYF. The full variable domain, with the rest looked up from reference TRBV7-2 and TRBJ2-7, is GAGVSQSPSNKVTEKGKDVELRCDPISGHTALYWYRQSLGQGLEFLIYFQGNSAPDKSGLPSDRFSAERTGGSVSTLTIQRTQQEDSAVYLCASSSTRDEQYFGPGTRLTVT.